These T cell receptor beta chains were read from a single sample in a study of blood T cell repertoires in COVID-19. The assay was immunoSEQ multiplex PCR, and TCRdb's table has in-frame clones only and misses some. Of fewer than 90,000 clones in the sample, approximately 89% were seen once. The sample comprised peripheral blood. These TCRs come from a man in his 60s with acute or convalescent COVID-19. The CDR3 runs from the conserved cysteine through the conserved F or W. D genes are given only for firm matches. Only part of the rows carry a size: once, few, many, or a class if the clone is expanded.

clone size	D gene	J gene	V gene	CDR3 DNA	CDR3 protein
.	.	TRBJ1-4	TRBV5-1	TGCGCCAGCAGTAGATCGACACCAACTAATGAAAAACTGTTTTTT	CASSRSTPTNEKLFF
once	TRBD1	TRBJ1-2	TRBV11-2	TGTGCCAGCAGCCCCAGACAGGGAACTTTTGGCTACACCTTC	CASSPRQGTFGYTF
.	TRBD1	TRBJ1-4	TRBV9	TGTGCCAGCAGCGTGGACAGGGGAGGTGAAAAACTGTTTTTT	CASSVDRGGEKLFF
.	.	TRBJ1-1	TRBV11-2	TGTGCCAGCAGCCGAGTCTCCGGGAACATTGAAGCTTTCTTT	CASSRVSGNIEAFF
few	.	TRBJ1-5	TRBV2	TGTGCCAGCAGTTGGGGGGGTGATCAGCCCCAGCATTTT	CASSWGGDQPQHF
.	TRBD1	TRBJ1-3	TRBV28	TGTGCCAGCAGTCCGGGACAGATGAGAAACACCATATATTTT	CASSPGQMRNTIYF
.	TRBD2	TRBJ2-3	TRBV9	TGTGCCAGCAGCGTATCTAGCGGGGGTGTCACAGATACGCAGTATTTT	CASSVSSGGVTDTQYF
.	.	TRBJ1-2	TRBV15	TGTGCCACCAGCAGAGATGAAGCGGGGGAGGATGGCTACACCTTC	CATSRDEAGEDGYTF
.	TRBD1	TRBJ2-7	TRBV10-3	TGTGCCACCAAGCCCAGGAGTGGGACAGGGGGGTACGAGCAGTACTTC	CATKPRSGTGGYEQYF
.	.	TRBJ1-5	TRBV5-1	TGCGCCAGCAGCTTGGAGAGTTCTCGCAATCAGCCCCAGCATTTT	CASSLESSRNQPQHF
.	.	TRBJ1-1	TRBV6-5	TGTGCCAGCAGCCTAGACTTCGCGAACACTGAAGCTTTCTTT	CASSLDFANTEAFF